Listed below are T cell receptor beta chains from one sample, sequenced in a study of shared clonotypes between healthy human individuals. Measured with immunoSEQ multiplex PCR; TCRdb has only the in-frame clones, and not every one. This table holds about 960,000 clones, over 60% found once. Sample: memory CD4+ T cells sorted from blood. Receptors originate from a man aged 18 to 35 in good health. CDR3s include the opening cysteine and the closing phenylalanine or tryptophan. Fields, in order: CDR3 DNA, CDR3 protein, D gene, clone size, J gene, V gene. A D gene is named only where the DNA matches it firmly. Clone size is not always given. Where it is, it says once, few, many or a class for expanded clones.

TGTGCCAGCAGCTTAGCAGTGGGAGGGCCGGCCGGGGAGCTGTTTTTT	CASSLAVGGPAGELFF	TRBD2	.	TRBJ2-2	TRBV11-2
TGTGCCAGCAGGGACAGGGGGTTCACTGAAGCTTTCTTT	CASRDRGFTEAFF	TRBD1	.	TRBJ1-1	TRBV25-1
TGTGCCAGCAGTTACCCCTCCTCACCCCTCCACTTT	CASSYPSSPLHF	.	.	TRBJ1-6	TRBV6-5
TGCGCCAGCTCCGAAGGGATAGCCGGCGAGCAGTACTTC	CASSEGIAGEQYF	.	.	TRBJ2-7	TRBV5-1
TGTGCCAGCAGCAAACCCCAAGAGACCCAGTACTTC	CASSKPQETQYF	.	.	TRBJ2-5	TRBV5-4
TGTGCCACATTACCAGGGCACCCTAATTCACCCCTCCACTTT	CATLPGHPNSPLHF	.	.	TRBJ1-6	TRBV25-1
TGTGCCAGCAGCGTATTTTCGAGGCGGGAAGGGGAGACCCAGTACTTC	CASSVFSRREGETQYF	.	few	TRBJ2-5	TRBV9
TGTGCCAGCAGCTTGGCGGCGTTGGGGGAGACCCAGTACTTC	CASSLAALGETQYF	.	many	TRBJ2-5	TRBV5-4
TGTGCCAGCAGCTTAGACGTCCCGGGACAGGGAAAGGGTTACGAGCAGTACTTC	CASSLDVPGQGKGYEQYF	TRBD1	.	TRBJ2-7	TRBV7-6
TGTGCCAGCAGTTCGGGCCGGTTCAATGAAAAACTGTTTTTT	CASSSGRFNEKLFF	.	.	TRBJ1-4	TRBV6-5
TGTGCCAGCAGTCTATTCAATGAGCAGTTCTTC	CASSLFNEQFF	.	.	TRBJ2-1	TRBV2
TGCGCCAGCAGCCAGAAAACAGGCATCTATAATTCACCCCTCCACTTT	CASSQKTGIYNSPLHF	.	.	TRBJ1-6	TRBV4-1
TGTGCCAGCAGCGTAGCTCCGGGCCCTGCGCCCACTGAAGCTTTCTTT	CASSVAPGPAPTEAFF	.	.	TRBJ1-1	TRBV9
TGCGCCAGCACCCCGGACAGTACTGGAAACACCATATATTTT	CASTPDSTGNTIYF	.	.	TRBJ1-3	TRBV5-1
TGTGCCAGCAGTGAGCCGGGACTAGTGGGGGATGAGCAGTTCTTC	CASSEPGLVGDEQFF	TRBD2	.	TRBJ2-1	TRBV6-1
TGTGCCAGCAGTGAGACTAGTCTTTGGGCGAGGGAGACCCAGTACTTC	CASSETSLWARETQYF	.	once	TRBJ2-5	TRBV6-1
TGTGCCAGCAGTCTATTGACTAGCGGTTACAATGAGCAGTTCTTC	CASSLLTSGYNEQFF	TRBD2	.	TRBJ2-1	TRBV6-5
TGCAGCGTTGACGAGGACAGTAAAATTGGCTACACCTTC	CSVDEDSKIGYTF	.	.	TRBJ1-2	TRBV29-1
TGTGCCAGCAGTGAAGGGAGGGCAGGGGGCAATGGCTACACCTTC	CASSEGRAGGNGYTF	TRBD1	.	TRBJ1-2	TRBV2
TGTGCCAGCATCGGACAGCCCCCGGAGCCCCAGCATTTT	CASIGQPPEPQHF	.	.	TRBJ1-5	TRBV2
TGTGCCAGCAGGTCAGACAGGGGGACTAATGAAAAACTGTTTTTT	CASRSDRGTNEKLFF	TRBD1	.	TRBJ1-4	TRBV2
TGTGCCAGCAAAACTGGGGGATCCTACGAGCAGTACTTC	CASKTGGSYEQYF	.	.	TRBJ2-7	TRBV28
TGTGCCAGCAGCTTACGTCCTCGCACTGAAGCTTTCTTT	CASSLRPRTEAFF	.	.	TRBJ1-1	TRBV7-6
TGCGCCAGCAGCCAATACAGGGGGCGTGGGGCCAACGTCCTGACTTTC	CASSQYRGRGANVLTF	TRBD1	.	TRBJ2-6	TRBV4-1
TGCGCCAGCAGCAAAGGACAGTTCAGGAATTCACCCCTCCACTTT	CASSKGQFRNSPLHF	.	.	TRBJ1-6	TRBV5-1
TGTGCCTGGAGGAGACAGGGGAACACAGATACGCAGTATTTT	CAWRRQGNTDTQYF	TRBD1	many	TRBJ2-3	TRBV30
TGTGCCAGCAGCTTAGTGAGGGAGAAACTGTTTTTT	CASSLVREKLFF	.	.	TRBJ1-4	TRBV7-9